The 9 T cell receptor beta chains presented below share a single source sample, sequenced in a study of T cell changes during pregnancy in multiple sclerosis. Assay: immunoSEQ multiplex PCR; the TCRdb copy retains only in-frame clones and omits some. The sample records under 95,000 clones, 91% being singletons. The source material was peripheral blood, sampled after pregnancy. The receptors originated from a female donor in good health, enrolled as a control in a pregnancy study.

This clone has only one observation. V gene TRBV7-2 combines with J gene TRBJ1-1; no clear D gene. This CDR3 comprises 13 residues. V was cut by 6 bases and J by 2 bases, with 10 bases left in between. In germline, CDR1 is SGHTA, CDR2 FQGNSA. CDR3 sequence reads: CASRMVENTEAFF. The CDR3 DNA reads TGTGCCAGCAGGATGGTAGAAAACACTGAAGCTTTCTTT.

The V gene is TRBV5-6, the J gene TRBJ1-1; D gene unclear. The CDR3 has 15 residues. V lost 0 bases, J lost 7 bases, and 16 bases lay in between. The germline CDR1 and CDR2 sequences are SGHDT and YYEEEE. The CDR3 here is CASSLALSGTHEAFF. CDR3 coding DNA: TGTGCCAGCAGCTTGGCTTTGTCTGGCACCCATGAAGCTTTCTTT.

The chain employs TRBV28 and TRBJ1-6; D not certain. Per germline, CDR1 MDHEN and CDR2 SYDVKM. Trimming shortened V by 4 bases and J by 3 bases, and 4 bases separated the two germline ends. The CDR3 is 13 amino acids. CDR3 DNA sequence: TGTGCCAGCAGTTCGAGCTATAATTCACCCCTCCACTTT. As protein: CASSSSYNSPLHF.

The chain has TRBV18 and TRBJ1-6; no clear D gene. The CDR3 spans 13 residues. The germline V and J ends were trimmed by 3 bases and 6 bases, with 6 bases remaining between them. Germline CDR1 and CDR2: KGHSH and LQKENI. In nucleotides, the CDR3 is TGTGCCAGCTCACCCAGTCTTAATTCACCCCTCCACTTT. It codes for CASSPSLNSPLHF.

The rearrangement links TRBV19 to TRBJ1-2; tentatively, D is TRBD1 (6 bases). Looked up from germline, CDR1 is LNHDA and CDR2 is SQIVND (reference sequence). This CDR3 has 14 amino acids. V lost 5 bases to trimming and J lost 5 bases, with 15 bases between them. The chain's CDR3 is CASSETGTKYGYTF. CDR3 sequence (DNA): TGTGCCAGTAGTGAGACCGGGACAAAGTATGGCTACACCTTC. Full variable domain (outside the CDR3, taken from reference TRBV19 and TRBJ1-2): DGGITQSPKYLFRKEGQNVTLSCEQNLNHDAMYWYRQDPGQGLRLIYYSQIVNDFQKGDIAEGYSVSREKKESFPLTVTSAQKNPTAFYLCASSETGTKYGYTFGSGTRLTVV.

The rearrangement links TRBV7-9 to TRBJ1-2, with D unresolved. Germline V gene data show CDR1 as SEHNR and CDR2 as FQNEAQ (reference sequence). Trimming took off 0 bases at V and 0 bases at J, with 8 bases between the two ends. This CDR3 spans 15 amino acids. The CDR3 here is CASSLAPGPNYGYTF. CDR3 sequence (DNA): TGTGCCAGCAGCTTAGCCCCGGGTCCTAACTATGGCTACACCTTC.

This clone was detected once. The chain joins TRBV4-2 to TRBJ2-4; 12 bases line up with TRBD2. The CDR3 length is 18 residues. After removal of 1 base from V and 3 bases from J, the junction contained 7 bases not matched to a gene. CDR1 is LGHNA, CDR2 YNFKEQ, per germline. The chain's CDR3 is CASSQGPLAGGSKNIQYF. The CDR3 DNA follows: TGTGCCAGCAGCCAAGGCCCACTAGCGGGGGGCAGCAAAAACATTCAGTACTTC.

The CDR3 bases are TGTGCCAGCAGCTCGATATTCGGACTAGCGGGAAAAGAGACCCAGTACTTC. Protein product: CASSSIFGLAGKETQYF. The chain is built from TRBV7-2 and TRBJ2-5; 12 bases are shared with TRBD2. CDR1 and CDR2 (germline): SGHTA, FQGNSA. V gave up 4 bases and J gave up 3 bases; unmatched junction bases: 9. The CDR3 is 17 amino acids.

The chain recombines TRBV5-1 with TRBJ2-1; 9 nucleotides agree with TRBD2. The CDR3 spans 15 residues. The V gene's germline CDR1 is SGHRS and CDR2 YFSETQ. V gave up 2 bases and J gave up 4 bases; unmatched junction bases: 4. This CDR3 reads CASSFGLAPYNEQFF. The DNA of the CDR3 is TGCGCCAGCAGCTTCGGACTAGCGCCATACAATGAGCAGTTCTTC.